This T cell receptor beta chain appears in the sequencing data of a study of PD-1 blockade in classical Hodgkin lymphoma. This CDR3 comprises 14 residues. V lost 9 bases and J lost 4, with 17 bases in between. Germline assignment: CDR1 LNHDA and CDR2 SQIVND (reference sequence). Assay: immunoSEQ multiplex PCR; the TCRdb copy retains only in-frame clones and omits some. The sample holds roughly 100,000 clones, more than 70% seen once. Time point defined: cycle 4 day 1 (C4D1), after 5 to 7 weeks of nivolumab. Brentuximab vedotin exposure varied, and every patient relapsed after autologous stem cell transplantation.

Sequencing was performed on peripheral blood mononuclear cells (PBMCs), taken before the fourth cycle of nivolumab. The chain uses TRBV19 and TRBJ2-3; D uncertain. The clonotype originates from a human donor with classical Hodgkin lymphoma. CDR3 amino acids: CASSLIGTADTQYF. CDR3 DNA: TGTGCCAGCTCCTTAATTGGCACAGCAGATACGCAGTATTTT.